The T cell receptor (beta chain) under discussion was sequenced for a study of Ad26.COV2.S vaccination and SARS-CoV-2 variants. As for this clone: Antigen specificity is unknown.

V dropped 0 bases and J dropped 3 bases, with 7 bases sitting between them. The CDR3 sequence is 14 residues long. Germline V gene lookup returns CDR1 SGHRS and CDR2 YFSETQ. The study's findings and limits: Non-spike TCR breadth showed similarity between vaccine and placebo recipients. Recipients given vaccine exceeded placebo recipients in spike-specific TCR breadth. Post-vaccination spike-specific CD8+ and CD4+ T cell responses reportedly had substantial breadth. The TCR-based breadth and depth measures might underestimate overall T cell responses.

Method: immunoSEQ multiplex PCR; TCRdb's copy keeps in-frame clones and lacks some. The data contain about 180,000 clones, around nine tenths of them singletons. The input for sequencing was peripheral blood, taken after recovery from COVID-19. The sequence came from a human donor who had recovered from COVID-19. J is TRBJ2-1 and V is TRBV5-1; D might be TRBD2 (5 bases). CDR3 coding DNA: TGCGCCAGCAGCTTGGACGGGATCTACAATGAGCAGTTCTTC. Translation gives CASSLDGIYNEQFF.